The rows below give T cell receptor beta chains drawn from one sample of a study of glioma-infiltrating T cells. MiXCR, run by TCRdb on the multiplex PCR reads, gives a single entry per CDR3 protein. The table includes about 93,000 distinct CDR3 sequences, 35% to 45% detected once. Input material: glioma tissue, nonneoplastic brain tissue, or PBMCs (not recorded which). These receptors were obtained from a human donor with low-grade glioma or glioblastoma, undergoing nonglioma brain surgery, or in good health (not recorded which). Both conserved end residues are trimmed from each CDR3.

V: TRBV6-1
length: 10
J: TRBJ1-5
CDR3: ASSTENQPQH

V: TRBV12-3/TRBV12-4
length: 12
J: TRBJ1-2
CDR3: ASRPGGWRDGYT

V: TRBV11-3
length: 14
J: TRBJ2-1
CDR3: ASSPGTSGTSYEQF

V: TRBV27
length: 14
J: TRBJ1-5
CDR3: ANSLTGGANGQPQH

V: TRBV6-9
length: 16
J: TRBJ2-1
CDR3: VSSYEVDCASFINEQF

V: TRBV11-2
length: 11
J: TRBJ2-2
CDR3: ASSLVPTGEPF

V: TRBV2
length: 13
J: TRBJ1-1
CDR3: ASRERLGGYAEAF

V: TRBV10-3
length: 12
J: TRBJ2-1
CDR3: ASNRDRTYNEQF

V: TRBV29-1
length: 11
J: TRBJ2-2
CDR3: SVLTGGSGELF

V: TRBV28
length: 13
J: TRBJ1-2
CDR3: ASSLEEPLNYGYT

V: TRBV29-1
length: 12
J: TRBJ2-1
CDR3: SVDSQLSYNEQF

V: TRBV28
length: 13
J: TRBJ1-1
CDR3: ASSVGTGMNTKAF

V: TRBV25-1
length: 10
J: TRBJ1-1
CDR3: ASSEGATEAF

V: TRBV7-2
length: 13
J: TRBJ2-7
CDR3: ASSAQGDRGSAQY

V: TRBV28
length: 10
J: TRBJ2-7
CDR3: ASSLKWSEQY

V: TRBV27
length: 16
J: TRBJ2-4
CDR3: ASSPYRGRESGKNIQY

V: TRBV20-1
length: 13
J: TRBJ2-7
CDR3: SARDLREGLSEQY

V: TRBV11-2
length: 11
J: TRBJ2-7
CDR3: ASSTRLYYEQY

V: TRBV7-9
length: 14
J: TRBJ2-1
CDR3: ASSSYTSRQGSEQF

V: TRBV29-1
length: 10
J: TRBJ2-1
CDR3: SVEVASNEQF

V: TRBV6-1
length: 12
J: TRBJ1-1
CDR3: ASSEFGRSTEAF

V: TRBV4-3
length: 13
J: TRBJ1-2
CDR3: ASSQDAGSYYGYT

V: TRBV4-1
length: 11
J: TRBJ2-5
CDR3: ASSQDEGRGQY

V: TRBV5-8
length: 14
J: TRBJ2-1
CDR3: ASSSTGTHRHSEQF

V: TRBV20-1
length: 9
J: TRBJ2-1
CDR3: STSGGNEQF

V: TRBV2
length: 9
J: TRBJ1-6
CDR3: ASSEARSLH

V: TRBV27
length: 13
J: TRBJ2-5
CDR3: ASSRGTQLGATEY

V: TRBV2
length: 12
J: TRBJ2-2
CDR3: ASSEEQDTRELF

V: TRBV30
length: 13
J: TRBJ1-3
CDR3: AWSVNRGRGNTIY

V: TRBV29-1
length: 12
J: TRBJ1-5
CDR3: SVVGTDKNQPQH

V: TRBV4-3
length: 14
J: TRBJ2-3
CDR3: ASSLRVSGGPDTQY

V: TRBV6-2/TRBV6-3
length: 11
J: TRBJ1-2
CDR3: ASSYAPVYGYT

V: TRBV6-2/TRBV6-3
length: 13
J: TRBJ1-6
CDR3: ASSFGPQHNSPLH

V: TRBV7-9
length: 13
J: TRBJ1-3
CDR3: ASSRSRVLGNTIY

V: TRBV4-1
length: 13
J: TRBJ1-6
CDR3: ASSFRTGDKSPLH

V: TRBV27
length: 14
J: TRBJ2-5
CDR3: ATRKSTSGRVETQY

V: TRBV4-1
length: 14
J: TRBJ2-1
CDR3: ASSQRGSGRVNEQF

V: TRBV6-1
length: 16
J: .
CDR3: ASRNGGLVDTGPNEQF

V: TRBV7-8
length: 12
J: TRBJ2-7
CDR3: ASSRFTGGYEQY

V: TRBV4-1
length: 12
J: TRBJ2-3
CDR3: ASSLSGDVDTQY

V: TRBV2
length: 13
J: TRBJ1-5
CDR3: ASSEDRQVNQPQH

V: TRBV6-2/TRBV6-3
length: 15
J: TRBJ2-2
CDR3: ASIRLAGPANTGELF

V: TRBV19
length: 11
J: TRBJ2-7
CDR3: ASSVLGANEQY

V: TRBV14
length: 12
J: TRBJ2-3
CDR3: ASSQFVFLDTQY

V: TRBV4-3
length: 13
J: TRBJ2-1
CDR3: ASSLGQGEYNEQF

V: TRBV29-1
length: 13
J: TRBJ1-3
CDR3: SVEDHGTGGNTIY

V: TRBV10-2
length: 15
J: TRBJ1-5
CDR3: ASSEGPEPGGNQPQH

V: TRBV6-5
length: 11
J: TRBJ2-7
CDR3: ASSYGRGNEQY

V: TRBV28
length: 12
J: TRBJ2-2
CDR3: ASLKRFNTGGLF

V: TRBV18
length: 11
J: TRBJ1-1
CDR3: ASSPSGDTEAF

V: TRBV19
length: 12
J: TRBJ1-2
CDR3: ATSARGQHYCYT

V: TRBV7-9
length: 10
J: TRBJ2-7
CDR3: ASSLSPYEQY

V: TRBV27
length: 12
J: TRBJ1-5
CDR3: ASSLGQGNQPQH

V: TRBV29-1
length: 11
J: TRBJ2-5
CDR3: SVEAREGETQY

V: TRBV20-1
length: 14
J: TRBJ2-6
CDR3: SASSGPGSGANVLT